What follows is one TCR beta chain and its context. The antigen is unknown. The data stem from a study of T cell clonotyping in hematopoietic cell transplantation. Broader study findings: At the given depth, recipient repertoires were over 95% de novo clonotypes. Recipient TCR diversity dropped after transplant; expanded clonotypes rose from day 30 to 180.

Trimming removed 1 base from V and 2 bases from J, with 10 bases in between. The CDR3 totals 15 residues. The germline CDR1 and CDR2 sequences are SGHTA and FQGNSA. Only in-frame clones appear in the TCRdb table, and some are missing; sequencing was by immunoSEQ multiplex PCR. The data show about 5,000 clones, with 72% seen just once and roughly 29% held by the top ten. The gene calls are TRBV7-2 and TRBJ2-3, with no clear D. This receptor was identified in a female patient in her fifties or sixties who had an allogeneic stem cell transplant, so the T cells may come from the graft donor. Some clones in this sample may be carry-over from other donors' samples. The sequencing here drew on PBMCs, taken 100 days after allogeneic stem cell transplant. The CDR3 region is CASSLVSAFTDTQYF. CDR3 in DNA: TGTGCCAGCAGCTTAGTATCAGCTTTCACAGATACGCAGTATTTT.